This TCR beta chain appears in the sequencing data of a study of T cell responses to AZD1222 COVID-19 vaccine. The trim removed 4 bases at V and 4 bases at J, leaving 6 bases unmatched. Germline CDR1 SGHTS, CDR2 YDEGEE. The CDR3 consists of 15 residues. Profiled with immunoSEQ multiplex PCR; TCRdb holds only in-frame clones, not every one. The sample lists approximately 120,000 clones, roughly 90% occurring once. Study-wide points: Spike-specific TCR breadth and depth grew following two AZD1222 doses.

About this clone: What it binds is unknown.

The V and J genes are TRBV5-8 and TRBJ2-3, with 10 bases lining up with TRBD2. Sequenced here: peripheral blood, sampled on day 0 of MenACWY control vaccination. This receptor was identified in an adult in good health. DNA of the CDR3: TGTGCCAGCAGCCGGACTAGCGGAAACCCAGATACGCAGTATTTT. It is translated as CASSRTSGNPDTQYF. The whole variable domain, filled in from reference TRBV5-8 and TRBJ2-3, reads EAGVTQSPTHLIKTRGQQATLRCSPISGHTSVYWYQQALGLGLQFLLWYDEGEERNRGNFPPRFSGRQFPNYSSELNVNALELEDSALYLCASSRTSGNPDTQYFGPGTRLTVL.